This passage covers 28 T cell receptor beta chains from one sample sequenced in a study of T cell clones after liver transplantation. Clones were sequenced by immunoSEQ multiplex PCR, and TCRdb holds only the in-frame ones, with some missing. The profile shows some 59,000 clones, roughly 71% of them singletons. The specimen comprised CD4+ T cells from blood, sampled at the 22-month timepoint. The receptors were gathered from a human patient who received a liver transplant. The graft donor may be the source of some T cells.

Here the CDR3 reads CASSPMGEDTQYF. The CDR3 DNA follows: TGTGCCAGCTCACCCATGGGGGAAGATACGCAGTATTTT. The chain carries TRBV18 and TRBJ2-3; either TRBD1 or TRBD2 may fit D (5 bases each). This CDR3 spans 13 amino acids. CDR1 is KGHSH, CDR2 LQKENI, per germline. Trimming left V 3 bases short and J 5 bases short, with 9 bases between.

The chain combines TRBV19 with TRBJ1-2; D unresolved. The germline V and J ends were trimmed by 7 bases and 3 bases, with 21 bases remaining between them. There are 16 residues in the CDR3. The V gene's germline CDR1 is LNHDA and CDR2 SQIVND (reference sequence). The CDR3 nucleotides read TGTGCCAGTACCCCTCCCCCGATTTGGGAGTACTATGGCTACACCTTC. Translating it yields CASTPPPIWEYYGYTF.

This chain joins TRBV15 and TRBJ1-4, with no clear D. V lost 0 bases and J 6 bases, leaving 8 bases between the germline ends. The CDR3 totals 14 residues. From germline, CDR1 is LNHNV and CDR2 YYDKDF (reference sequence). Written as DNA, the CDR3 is TGTGCCACCAGCAGAGATAGGGCTGATGAAAAACTGTTTTTT. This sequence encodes CATSRDRADEKLFF. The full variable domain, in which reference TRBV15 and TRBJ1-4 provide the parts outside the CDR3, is DAMVIQNPRYQVTQFGKPVTLSCSQTLNHNVMYWYQQKSSQAPKLLFHYYDKDFNNEADTPDNFQSRRPNTSFCFLDIRSPGLGDTAMYLCATSRDRADEKLFFGSGTQLSVL.

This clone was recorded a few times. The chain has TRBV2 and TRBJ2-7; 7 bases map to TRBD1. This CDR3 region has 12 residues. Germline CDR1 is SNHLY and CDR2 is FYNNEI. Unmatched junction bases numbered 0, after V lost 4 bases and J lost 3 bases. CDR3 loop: CASSGTGYEQYF. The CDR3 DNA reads TGTGCCAGCAGTGGGACAGGCTACGAGCAGTACTTC.

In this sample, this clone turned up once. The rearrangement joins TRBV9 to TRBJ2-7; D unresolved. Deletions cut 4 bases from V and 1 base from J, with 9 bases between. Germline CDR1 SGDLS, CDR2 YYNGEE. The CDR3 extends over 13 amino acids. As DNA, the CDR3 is TGTGCCAGCAGCAAGGGCCCTTCCTACGAGCAGTACTTC. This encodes CASSKGPSYEQYF.

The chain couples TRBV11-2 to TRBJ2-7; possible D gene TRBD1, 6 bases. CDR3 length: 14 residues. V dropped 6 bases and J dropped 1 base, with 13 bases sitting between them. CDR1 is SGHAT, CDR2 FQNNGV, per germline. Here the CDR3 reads CASSQTGTSYEQYF. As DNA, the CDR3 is TGTGCCAGCAGTCAGACCGGGACATCCTACGAGCAGTACTTC.

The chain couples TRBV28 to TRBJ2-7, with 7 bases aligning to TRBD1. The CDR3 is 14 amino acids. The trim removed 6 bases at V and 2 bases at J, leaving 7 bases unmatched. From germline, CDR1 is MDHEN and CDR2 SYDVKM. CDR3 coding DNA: TGTGCCAGCAGCCCGACAGGGAGTACCTACGAGCAGTACTTC. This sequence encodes CASSPTGSTYEQYF.

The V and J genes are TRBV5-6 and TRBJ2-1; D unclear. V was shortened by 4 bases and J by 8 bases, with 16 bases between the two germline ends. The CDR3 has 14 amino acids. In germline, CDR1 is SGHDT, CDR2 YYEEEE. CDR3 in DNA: TGTGCCAGCAGCAGGCAGGCCTTATCGGATGAGCAGTTCTTC. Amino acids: CASSRQALSDEQFF.

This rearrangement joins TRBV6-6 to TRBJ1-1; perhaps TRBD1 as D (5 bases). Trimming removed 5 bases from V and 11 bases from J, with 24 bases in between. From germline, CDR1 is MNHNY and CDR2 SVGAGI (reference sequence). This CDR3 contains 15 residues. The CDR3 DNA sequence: TGTGCCAGCAGTACGGAATCTACAGGCGGGCGGGGGGCTTTCTTT. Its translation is CASSTESTGGRGAFF.

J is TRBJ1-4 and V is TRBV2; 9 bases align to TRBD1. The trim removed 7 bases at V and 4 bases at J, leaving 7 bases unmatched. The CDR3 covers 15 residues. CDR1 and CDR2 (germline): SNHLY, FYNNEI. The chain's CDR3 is CASNQQGAINEKLFF. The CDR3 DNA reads TGTGCCAGCAACCAACAGGGGGCTATTAATGAAAAACTGTTTTTT.

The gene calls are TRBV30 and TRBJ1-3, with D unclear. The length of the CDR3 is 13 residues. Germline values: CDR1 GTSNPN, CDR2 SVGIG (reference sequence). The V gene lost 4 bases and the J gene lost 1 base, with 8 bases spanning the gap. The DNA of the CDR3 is TGTGCCTGGAAAGCCATATCTGGAAACACCATATATTTT. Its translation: CAWKAISGNTIYF. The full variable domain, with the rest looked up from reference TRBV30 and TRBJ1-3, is SQTIHQWPATLVQPVGSPLSLECTVEGTSNPNLYWYRQAAGRGLQLLFYSVGIGQISSEVPQNLSASRPQDRQFILSSKKLLLSDSGFYLCAWKAISGNTIYFGEGSWLTVV.

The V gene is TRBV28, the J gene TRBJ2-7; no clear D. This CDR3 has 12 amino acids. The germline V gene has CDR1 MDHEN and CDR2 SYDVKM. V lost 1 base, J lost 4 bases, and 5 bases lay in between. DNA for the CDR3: TGTGCCAGCAGTTTATCCTCATACGAGCAGTACTTC. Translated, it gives CASSLSSYEQYF.

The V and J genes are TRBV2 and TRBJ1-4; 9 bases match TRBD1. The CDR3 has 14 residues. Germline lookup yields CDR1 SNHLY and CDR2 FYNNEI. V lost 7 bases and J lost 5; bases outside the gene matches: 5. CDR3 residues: CASTQQGANEKLFF. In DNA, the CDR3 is TGTGCCAGCACTCAACAGGGGGCCAATGAAAAACTGTTTTTT.

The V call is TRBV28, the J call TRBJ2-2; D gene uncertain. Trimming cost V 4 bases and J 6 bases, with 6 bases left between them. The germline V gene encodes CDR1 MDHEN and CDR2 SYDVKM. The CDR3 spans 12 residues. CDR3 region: CASSSRPGELFF. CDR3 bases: TGTGCCAGCAGTTCCCGACCCGGGGAGCTGTTTTTT.

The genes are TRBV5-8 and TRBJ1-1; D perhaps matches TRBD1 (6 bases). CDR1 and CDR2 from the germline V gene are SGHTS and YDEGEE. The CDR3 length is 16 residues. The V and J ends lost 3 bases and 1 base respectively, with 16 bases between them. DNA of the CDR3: TGTGCCAGCAGCTACGATTTGGGACACAGGAACACTGAAGCTTTCTTT. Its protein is CASSYDLGHRNTEAFF.

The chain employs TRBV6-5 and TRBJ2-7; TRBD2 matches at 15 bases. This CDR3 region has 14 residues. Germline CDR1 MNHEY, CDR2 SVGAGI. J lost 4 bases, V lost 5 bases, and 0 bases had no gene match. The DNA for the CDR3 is TGTGCCAGCAGTGGGACTAGCGGGGGGTACGAGCAGTACTTC. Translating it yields CASSGTSGGYEQYF.

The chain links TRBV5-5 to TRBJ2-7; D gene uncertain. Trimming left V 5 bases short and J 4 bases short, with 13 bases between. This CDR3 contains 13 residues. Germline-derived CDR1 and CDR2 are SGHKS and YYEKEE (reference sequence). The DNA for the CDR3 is TGTGCCAGCAGAAACGGCTGGGGTTACGAGCAGTACTTC. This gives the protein CASRNGWGYEQYF.

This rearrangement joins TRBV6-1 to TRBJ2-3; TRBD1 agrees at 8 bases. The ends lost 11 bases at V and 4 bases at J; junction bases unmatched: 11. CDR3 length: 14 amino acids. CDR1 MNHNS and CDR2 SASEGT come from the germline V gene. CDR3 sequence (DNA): TGTGCCCACGCGCTGGTGGACAGGGCAGATACGCAGTATTTT. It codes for CAHALVDRADTQYF.

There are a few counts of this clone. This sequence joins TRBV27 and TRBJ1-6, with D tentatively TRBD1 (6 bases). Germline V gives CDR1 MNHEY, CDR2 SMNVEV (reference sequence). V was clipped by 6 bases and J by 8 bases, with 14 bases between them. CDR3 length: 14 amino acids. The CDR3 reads CASRGDGTHSPLHF. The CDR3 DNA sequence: TGTGCCAGCAGAGGGGACGGGACACATTCACCCCTCCACTTT.

CDR3 in DNA: TGTGCCAGCAGCGAAAGAGCCGGGACAGACTCAGATACGCAGTATTTT. Translating gives CASSERAGTDSDTQYF. The chain employs TRBV7-3 and TRBJ2-3, with TRBD1 matching 7 bases. V shed 5 bases, J shed 4 bases, and the junction held 12 bases outside the gene matches. CDR1 is SGHTA, CDR2 FQGTGA, per germline. This CDR3 has 16 amino acids.

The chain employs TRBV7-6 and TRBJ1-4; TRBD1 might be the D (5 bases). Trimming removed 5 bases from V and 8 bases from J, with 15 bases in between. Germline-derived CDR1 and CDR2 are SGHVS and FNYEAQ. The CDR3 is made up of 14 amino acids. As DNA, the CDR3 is TGTGCCAGCAGCGCGGGACGGGTGGGGGAAAAACTGTTTTTT. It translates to CASSAGRVGEKLFF.

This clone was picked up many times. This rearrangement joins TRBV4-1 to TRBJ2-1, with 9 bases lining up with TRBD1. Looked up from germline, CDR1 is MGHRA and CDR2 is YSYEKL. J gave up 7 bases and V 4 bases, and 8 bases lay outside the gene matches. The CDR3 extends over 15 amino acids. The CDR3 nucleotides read TGCGCCAGCAGCCTGTGGACAGGGGTGAGGAATGAGCAGTTCTTC. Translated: CASSLWTGVRNEQFF.

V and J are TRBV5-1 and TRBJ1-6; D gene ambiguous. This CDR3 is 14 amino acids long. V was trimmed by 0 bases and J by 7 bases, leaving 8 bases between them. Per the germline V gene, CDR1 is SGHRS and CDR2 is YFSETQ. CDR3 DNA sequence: TGCGCCAGCAGCTTGGAACTGACCAATTCACCCCTCCACTTT. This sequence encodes CASSLELTNSPLHF.

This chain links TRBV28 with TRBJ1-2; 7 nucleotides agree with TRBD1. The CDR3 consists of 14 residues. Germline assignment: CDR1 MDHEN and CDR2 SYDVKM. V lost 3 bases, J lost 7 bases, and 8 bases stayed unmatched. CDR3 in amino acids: CASSFGTAVGGYTF. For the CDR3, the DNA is TGTGCCAGCAGTTTCGGGACAGCCGTGGGTGGCTACACCTTC.

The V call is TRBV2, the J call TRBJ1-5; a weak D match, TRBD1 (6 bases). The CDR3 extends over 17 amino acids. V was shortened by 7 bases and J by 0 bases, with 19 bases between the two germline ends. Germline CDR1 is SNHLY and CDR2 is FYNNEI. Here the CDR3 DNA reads TGTGCCAGCAATGACATTGACAGGAACGATAGCAATCAGCCCCAGCATTTT. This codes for CASNDIDRNDSNQPQHF. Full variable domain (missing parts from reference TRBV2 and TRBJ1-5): EPEVTQTPSHQVTQMGQEVILRCVPISNHLYFYWYRQILGQKVEFLVSFYNNEISEKSEIFDDQFSVERPDGSNFTLKIRSTKLEDSAMYFCASNDIDRNDSNQPQHFGDGTRLSIL.

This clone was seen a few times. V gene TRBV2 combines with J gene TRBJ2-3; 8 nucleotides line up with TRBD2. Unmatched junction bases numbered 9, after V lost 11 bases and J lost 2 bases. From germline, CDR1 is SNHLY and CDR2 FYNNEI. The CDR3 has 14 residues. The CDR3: CAGLPSGYTDTQYF. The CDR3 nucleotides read TGTGCCGGATTACCTAGCGGGTACACAGATACGCAGTATTTT.

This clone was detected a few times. The CDR3 DNA reads as TGTGCCAGCAGTTACGAGGGGACAGGGGGGAACTATGGCTACACCTTC. It translates to CASSYEGTGGNYGYTF. The chain employs TRBV6-5 and TRBJ1-2; 11 bases map to TRBD1. V shed 2 bases and J 2 bases; nucleotides not matched to a gene: 4. The CDR3 is made up of 16 amino acids. Germline V lookup: CDR1 MNHEY, CDR2 SVGAGI.

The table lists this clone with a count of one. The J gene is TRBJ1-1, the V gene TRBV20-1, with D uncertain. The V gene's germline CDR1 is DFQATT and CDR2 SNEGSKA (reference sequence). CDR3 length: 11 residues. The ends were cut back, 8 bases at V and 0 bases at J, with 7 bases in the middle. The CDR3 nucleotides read TGCAGTCCCTATATGAACACTGAAGCTTTCTTT. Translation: CSPYMNTEAFF.